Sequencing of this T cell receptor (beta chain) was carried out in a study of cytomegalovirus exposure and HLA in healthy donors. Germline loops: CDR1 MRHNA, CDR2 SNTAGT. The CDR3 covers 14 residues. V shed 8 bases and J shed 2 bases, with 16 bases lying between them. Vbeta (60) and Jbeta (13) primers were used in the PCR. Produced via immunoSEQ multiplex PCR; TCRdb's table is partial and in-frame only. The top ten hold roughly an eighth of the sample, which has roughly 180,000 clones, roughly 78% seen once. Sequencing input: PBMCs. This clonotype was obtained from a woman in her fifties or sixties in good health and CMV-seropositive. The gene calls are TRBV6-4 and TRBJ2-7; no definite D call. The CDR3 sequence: CASPKRESTYEQYF. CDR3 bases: TGTGCCAGCCCCAAGAGAGAGAGTACCTACGAGCAGTACTTC.